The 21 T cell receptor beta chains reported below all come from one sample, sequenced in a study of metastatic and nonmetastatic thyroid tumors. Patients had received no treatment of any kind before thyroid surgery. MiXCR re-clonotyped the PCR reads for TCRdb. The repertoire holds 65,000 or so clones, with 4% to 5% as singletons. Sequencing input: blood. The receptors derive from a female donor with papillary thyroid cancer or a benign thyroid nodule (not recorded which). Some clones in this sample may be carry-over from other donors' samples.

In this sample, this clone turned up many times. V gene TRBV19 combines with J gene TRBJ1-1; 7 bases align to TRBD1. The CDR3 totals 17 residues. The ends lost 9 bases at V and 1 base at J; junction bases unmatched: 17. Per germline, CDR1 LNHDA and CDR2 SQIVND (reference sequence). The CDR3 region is CARLDEGNRGTNTEAFF. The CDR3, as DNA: TGTGCCAGGCTAGACGAAGGGAACAGGGGTACGAACACTGAAGCTTTCTTT.

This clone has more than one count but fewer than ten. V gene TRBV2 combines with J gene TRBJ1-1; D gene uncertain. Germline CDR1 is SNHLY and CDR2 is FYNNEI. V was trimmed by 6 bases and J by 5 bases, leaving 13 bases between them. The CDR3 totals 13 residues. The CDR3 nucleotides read TGTGCCAGCAGGCCGTCCGTTTGGACTGAAGCTTTCTTT. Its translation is CASRPSVWTEAFF.

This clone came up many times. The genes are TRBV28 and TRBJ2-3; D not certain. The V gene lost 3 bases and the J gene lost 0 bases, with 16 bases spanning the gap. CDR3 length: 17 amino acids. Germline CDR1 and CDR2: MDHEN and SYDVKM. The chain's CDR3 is CASSLAITSSSTDTQYF. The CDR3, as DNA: TGTGCCAGCAGTTTGGCAATAACTTCGTCTAGCACAGATACGCAGTATTTT.

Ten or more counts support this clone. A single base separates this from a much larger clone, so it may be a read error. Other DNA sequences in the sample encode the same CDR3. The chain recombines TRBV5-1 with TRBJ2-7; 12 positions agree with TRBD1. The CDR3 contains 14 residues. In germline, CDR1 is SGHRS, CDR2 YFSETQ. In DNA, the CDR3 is TGCGCCAGCAGCTCCGGGACAGGGGGCCTCGAGCAATACTTC. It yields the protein CASSSGTGGLEQYF.

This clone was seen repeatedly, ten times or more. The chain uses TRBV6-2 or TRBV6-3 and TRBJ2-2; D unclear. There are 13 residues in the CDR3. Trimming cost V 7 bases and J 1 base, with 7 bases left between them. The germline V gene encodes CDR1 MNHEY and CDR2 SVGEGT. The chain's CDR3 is CASTLQNTGELFF. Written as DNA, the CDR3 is TGTGCCAGCACCTTACAGAACACCGGGGAGCTGTTTTTT.

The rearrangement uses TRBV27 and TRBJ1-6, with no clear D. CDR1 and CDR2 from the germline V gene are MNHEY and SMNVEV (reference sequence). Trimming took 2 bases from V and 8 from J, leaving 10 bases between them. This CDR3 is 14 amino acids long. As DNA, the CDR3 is TGTGCCAGCAGTTTAGGGGTTGGTGATTCACCCCTCCACTTT. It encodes CASSLGVGDSPLHF.

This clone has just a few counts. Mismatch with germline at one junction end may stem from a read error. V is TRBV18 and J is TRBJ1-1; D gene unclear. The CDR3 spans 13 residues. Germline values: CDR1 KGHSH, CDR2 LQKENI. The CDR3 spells CGSSIGFGTEAFF. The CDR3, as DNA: TGTGGCAGCTCGATAGGGTTTGGCACTGAAGCTTTCTTT.

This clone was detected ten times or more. The CDR3 reads CSARLAGGFYEQYF. CDR3 in DNA: TGCAGTGCCAGACTAGCGGGAGGATTTTACGAGCAGTACTTC. The chain combines TRBV20-1 with TRBJ2-7, with 13 nucleotides matching TRBD2. CDR1 is DFQATT, CDR2 SNEGSKA, per germline (reference sequence). The junction had 6 bases not matched to a gene; V was cut back by 6 bases and J by 4 bases. There are 14 residues in the CDR3.

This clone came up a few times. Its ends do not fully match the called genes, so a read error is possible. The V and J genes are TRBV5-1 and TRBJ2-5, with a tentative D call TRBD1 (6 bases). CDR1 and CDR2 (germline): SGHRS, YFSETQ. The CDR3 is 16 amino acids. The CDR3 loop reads CTSSLDGTWGGETQYF. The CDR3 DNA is TGCACCAGCAGCTTGGATGGGACATGGGGCGGGGAGACCCAGTACTTC.

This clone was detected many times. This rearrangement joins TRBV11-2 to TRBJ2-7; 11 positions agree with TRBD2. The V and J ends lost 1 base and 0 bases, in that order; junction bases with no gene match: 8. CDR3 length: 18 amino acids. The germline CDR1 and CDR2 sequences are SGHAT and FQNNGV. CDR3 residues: CASSLGGGLADLSYEQYF. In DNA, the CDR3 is TGTGCCAGCAGCTTAGGGGGGGGACTAGCGGATCTCTCCTACGAGCAGTACTTC.

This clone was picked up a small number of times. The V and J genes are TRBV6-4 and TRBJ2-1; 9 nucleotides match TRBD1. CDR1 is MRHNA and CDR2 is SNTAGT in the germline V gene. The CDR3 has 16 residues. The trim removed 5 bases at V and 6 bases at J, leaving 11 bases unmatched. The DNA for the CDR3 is TGTGCCAGCAGTCCAACGACAGGGGGAGAGGGCAATGAGCAGTTCTTC. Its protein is CASSPTTGGEGNEQFF.

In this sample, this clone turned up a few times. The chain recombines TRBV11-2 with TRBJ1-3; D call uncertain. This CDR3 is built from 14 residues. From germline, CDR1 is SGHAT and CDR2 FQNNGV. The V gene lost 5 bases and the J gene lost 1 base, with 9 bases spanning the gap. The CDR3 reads CASSVAVSGNTIYF. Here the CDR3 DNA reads TGTGCCAGCAGCGTCGCGGTGTCTGGAAACACCATATATTTT.

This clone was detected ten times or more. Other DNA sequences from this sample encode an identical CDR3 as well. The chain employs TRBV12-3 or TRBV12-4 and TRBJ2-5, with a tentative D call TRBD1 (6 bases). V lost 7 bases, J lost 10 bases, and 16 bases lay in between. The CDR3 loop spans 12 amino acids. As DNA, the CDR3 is TGTGCCAGCACCGCCGACAGAGGGGGCCAGTACTTC. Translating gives CASTADRGGQYF.

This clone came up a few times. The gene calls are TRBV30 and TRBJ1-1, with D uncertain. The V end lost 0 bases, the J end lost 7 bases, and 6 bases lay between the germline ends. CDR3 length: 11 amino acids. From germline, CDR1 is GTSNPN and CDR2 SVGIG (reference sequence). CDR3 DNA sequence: TGTGCCTGGAGTGTACGGCTTGAAGCTTTCTTT. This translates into CAWSVRLEAFF. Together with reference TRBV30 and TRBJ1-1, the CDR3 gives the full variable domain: SQTIHQWPATLVQPVGSPLSLECTVEGTSNPNLYWYRQAAGRGLQLLFYSVGIGQISSEVPQNLSASRPQDRQFILSSKKLLLSDSGFYLCAWSVRLEAFFGQGTRLTVV.

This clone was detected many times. CDR3 DNA: TGTGCCATCAGTGAAGGCGGGGGGCAAGAGACCCAGTACTTC. The encoded protein is CAISEGGGQETQYF. The chain joins TRBV10-3 to TRBJ2-5, with 8 nucleotides matching TRBD2. Per germline, CDR1 ENHRY and CDR2 SYGVKD. There are 14 residues in the CDR3. J gave up 2 bases and V 3 bases, and 2 bases lay outside the gene matches.

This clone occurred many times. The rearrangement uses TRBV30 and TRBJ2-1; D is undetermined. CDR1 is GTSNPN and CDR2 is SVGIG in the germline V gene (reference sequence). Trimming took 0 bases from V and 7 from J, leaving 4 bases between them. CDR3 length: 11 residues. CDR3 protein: CAWSVRNEQFF. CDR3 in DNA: TGTGCCTGGAGTGTACGGAATGAGCAGTTCTTC.

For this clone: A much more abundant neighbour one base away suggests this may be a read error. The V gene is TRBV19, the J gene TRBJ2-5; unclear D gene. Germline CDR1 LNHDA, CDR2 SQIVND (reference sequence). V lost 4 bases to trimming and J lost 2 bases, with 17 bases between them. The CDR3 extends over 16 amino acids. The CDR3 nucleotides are TGTGCCAGTAGTACCAACAGCGACCCGGAGCAAGAGACCCAGTACTTC. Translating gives CASSTNSDPEQETQYF.

The CDR3 region is CASSPPGCGQGYEQYF. The CDR3 bases are TGTGCCAGCTCACCACCGGGATGTGGACAGGGTTACGAGCAGTACTTC. The V gene is TRBV18, the J gene TRBJ2-7; 8 nucleotides match TRBD1. This CDR3 is built from 16 residues. Looked up from germline, CDR1 is KGHSH and CDR2 is LQKENI. V dropped 0 bases and J dropped 4; count of bases not matched to a gene: 8. Variable domain in full (rest from reference TRBV18 and TRBJ2-7): NAGVMQNPRHLVRRRGQEARLRCSPMKGHSHVYWYRQLPEEGLKFMVYLQKENIIDESGMPKERFSAEFPKEGPSILRIQQVVRGDSAAYFCASSPPGCGQGYEQYFGPGTRLTVT.

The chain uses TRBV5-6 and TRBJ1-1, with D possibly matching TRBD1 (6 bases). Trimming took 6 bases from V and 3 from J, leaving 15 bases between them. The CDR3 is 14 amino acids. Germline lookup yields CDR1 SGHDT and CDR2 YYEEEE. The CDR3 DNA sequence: TGTGCCAGCACCCCGGGGGCCGGGTACACTGAAGCTTTCTTT. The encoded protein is CASTPGAGYTEAFF.

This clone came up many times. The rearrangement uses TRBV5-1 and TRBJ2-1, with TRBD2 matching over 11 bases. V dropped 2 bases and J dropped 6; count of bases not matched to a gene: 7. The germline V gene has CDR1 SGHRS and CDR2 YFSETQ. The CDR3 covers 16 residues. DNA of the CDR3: TGCGCCAGCAGCTTCATAGCGGGAGGGAACGGCAATGAGCAGTTCTTC. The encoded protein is CASSFIAGGNGNEQFF.

CDR3 amino acids: CATSRGNGELFF. In nucleotides, the CDR3 is TGTGCCACCAGTAGGGGCAACGGGGAGCTGTTTTTT. The chain couples TRBV24-1 to TRBJ2-2, with D tentatively TRBD1 (5 bases). This CDR3 has 12 amino acids. Germline CDR1 is KGHDR and CDR2 is SFDVKD. Trimming took 6 bases from V and 7 from J, leaving 8 bases between them.